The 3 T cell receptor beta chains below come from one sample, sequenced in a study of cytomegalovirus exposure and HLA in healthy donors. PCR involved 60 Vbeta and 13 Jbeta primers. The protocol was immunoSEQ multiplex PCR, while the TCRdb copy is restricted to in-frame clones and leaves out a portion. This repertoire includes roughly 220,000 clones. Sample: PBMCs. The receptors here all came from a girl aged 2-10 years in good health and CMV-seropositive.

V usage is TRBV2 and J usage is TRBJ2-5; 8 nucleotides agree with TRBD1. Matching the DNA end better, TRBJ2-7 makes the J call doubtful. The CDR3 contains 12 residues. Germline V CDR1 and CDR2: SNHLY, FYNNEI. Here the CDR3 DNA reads TGTGCCCGAGGGACAGGCGGATACGAGCAGTACTTC. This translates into CARGTGGYEQYF.

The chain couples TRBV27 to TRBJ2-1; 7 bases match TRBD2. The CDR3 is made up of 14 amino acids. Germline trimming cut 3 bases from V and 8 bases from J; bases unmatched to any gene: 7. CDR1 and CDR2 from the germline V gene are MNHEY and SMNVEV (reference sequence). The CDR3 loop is CASSFLPRGDEQFF. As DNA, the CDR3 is TGTGCCAGCAGTTTCCTCCCTCGGGGGGATGAGCAGTTCTTC.

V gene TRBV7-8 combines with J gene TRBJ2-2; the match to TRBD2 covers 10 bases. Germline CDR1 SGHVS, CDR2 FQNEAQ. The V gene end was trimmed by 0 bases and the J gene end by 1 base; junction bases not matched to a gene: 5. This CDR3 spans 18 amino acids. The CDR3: CASSLARSGRENTGELFF. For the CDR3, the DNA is TGTGCCAGCAGCTTAGCTAGAAGCGGGAGGGAGAACACCGGGGAGCTGTTTTTT. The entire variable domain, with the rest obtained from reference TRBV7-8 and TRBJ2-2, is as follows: GAGVSQSPRYKVAKRGQDVALRCDPISGHVSLFWYQQALGQGPEFLTYFQNEAQLDKSGLPSDRFFAERPEGSVSTLKIQRTQQEDSAVYLCASSLARSGRENTGELFFGEGSRLTVL.